These 31 T cell receptor beta chains were sequenced from one sample in a study of T cells in Graves' hyperthyroidism and ophthalmopathy. Amplification of TCR beta CDR3 regions was performed using RNA transcripts as template. When the TCR CDR3 underwent first-round RT-PCR, the HTBI primer set was used. A single record per CDR3 protein comes from TCRdb applying MiXCR to the multiplex PCR reads. This table has around 540,000 distinct CDR3 sequences, 16% appearing once. The sequencing sample was made of blood. The receptor set was obtained from a woman in her 30s with Graves' ophthalmopathy.

This chain connects TRBV19 to TRBJ2-4, with 10 bases matching TRBD2. CDR3 length: 17 amino acids. Germline V lookup: CDR1 LNHDA, CDR2 SQIVND (reference sequence). V lost 4 bases to trimming and J lost 0 bases; unmatched junction nucleotides: 6. In DNA form, the CDR3 reads TGTGCCAGTAGTAGAGGACTAGCGGTGCTAGCCAAAAACATTCAGTACTTC. Its translation: CASSRGLAVLAKNIQYF.

This clonotype turned up a few times. The rearrangement links TRBV28 to TRBJ2-1; TRBD2 matches at 7 bases. Per the germline V gene, CDR1 is MDHEN and CDR2 is SYDVKM. With 8 bases clipped from V and 7 bases from J, the junction kept 20 bases outside the gene matches. The CDR3 is 17 residues long. The CDR3 loop reads CASSVGEGRGASNEQFF. In nucleotides, the CDR3 is TGTGCCAGCTCGGTAGGGGAGGGGAGGGGCGCCTCTAATGAGCAGTTCTTC.

The rearrangement links TRBV7-9 to TRBJ2-1; D is possibly TRBD1 or TRBD2 (5 bases each). V lost 2 bases and J 9 bases, leaving 17 bases between the germline ends. The CDR3 spans 15 residues. Looked up from germline, CDR1 is SEHNR and CDR2 is FQNEAQ (reference sequence). The CDR3 coding sequence is TGTGCCAGCAGCTTATTGGGACCCCCAGCTGGTGAGCAGTTCTTC. It codes for CASSLLGPPAGEQFF.

In its sample, this clonotype was seen a few times. V gene TRBV4-3 combines with J gene TRBJ2-2; D ambiguous. Germline V gene lookup returns CDR1 LGHNA and CDR2 YSLEER. V was shortened by 1 base and J by 2 bases, with 5 bases between the two germline ends. The CDR3 is 14 amino acids. The CDR3 protein is CASSQVSNTGELFF. The CDR3 DNA follows: TGCGCCAGCAGCCAAGTGAGCAACACCGGGGAGCTGTTTTTT.

This clonotype was picked up a small number of times. The rearrangement joins TRBV20-1 to TRBJ1-5; D gene uncertain. CDR1 is DFQATT, CDR2 SNEGSKA, per germline (reference sequence). This CDR3 region has 13 residues. Trimming removed 3 bases at V and 5 bases at J, with 11 bases between. The CDR3 region has the DNA TGCAGTGCTAGTTCGGCGGGAGATCAGCCCCAGCATTTT. Amino acids: CSASSAGDQPQHF.

This clonotype was observed a few times. The J gene is TRBJ1-1, the V gene TRBV6-1, with TRBD1 matching 8 bases. The CDR3 consists of 12 residues. The V segment lost 5 bases and the J segment 11 bases; nucleotides outside the gene matches: 7. Germline V CDR1 and CDR2: MNHNS, SASEGT. The DNA of the CDR3 is TGTGCCAGCAGTCCTAACAGGGGGTCTGCTTTCTTT. As protein: CASSPNRGSAFF.

The rearrangement uses TRBV7-9 and TRBJ1-4, with TRBD1 matching 9 bases. With V trimmed by 5 bases and J by 3 bases, 7 bases remained unmatched. This CDR3 is built from 16 residues. Germline assignment: CDR1 SEHNR and CDR2 FQNEAQ (reference sequence). In DNA, the CDR3 is TGTGCCAGCAGCCTACAGGGGGCGCAGCCTAATGAAAAACTGTTTTTT. Protein product: CASSLQGAQPNEKLFF.

The gene calls are TRBV28 and TRBJ1-2; a possible D gene is TRBD1 (6 bases). V gave up 4 bases and J gave up 7 bases, with 13 bases separating them. The CDR3 is 13 residues long. The germline V gene has CDR1 MDHEN and CDR2 SYDVKM. The chain's CDR3 is CASSSPGGGGYTF. Here the CDR3 DNA reads TGTGCCAGCAGTTCCCCTGGAGGGGGTGGCTACACCTTC.

The rearrangement joins TRBV29-1 to TRBJ2-7; D uncertain. This CDR3 has 13 amino acids. V dropped 0 bases and J dropped 1 base, with 7 bases sitting between them. Germline V gene lookup returns CDR1 SQVTM and CDR2 ANQGSEA. The CDR3 region has the DNA TGCAGCGTTGAAGATCATGGGTCCTACGAGCAGTACTTC. This gives the protein CSVEDHGSYEQYF.

This clonotype was detected ten times or more. The chain has TRBV12-3 or TRBV12-4 and TRBJ1-2, with a tentative D call TRBD1 (5 bases). Between the trimmed V and J ends, which lost 6 bases and 1 base, there was a span of 12 bases. The CDR3 runs 14 residues. The CDR3 DNA reads TGTGCCAGCAGCCTCCGGACATTTAACTATGGCTACACCTTC. Protein product: CASSLRTFNYGYTF.

The DNA of the CDR3 is TGCAGTGCTAGAGACCCTATGGCAACCGGCAACTACGAGCAGTACTTC. It is translated as CSARDPMATGNYEQYF. The chain links TRBV20-1 to TRBJ2-7; unclear D gene. The germline gives CDR1 DFQATT, CDR2 SNEGSKA (reference sequence). Trimming took 0 bases from V and 3 from J, leaving 18 bases between them. The CDR3 covers 16 residues.

This sequence joins TRBV20-1 and TRBJ2-7; D might be TRBD2 (5 bases). The V gene lost 1 base and the J gene lost 0 bases, with 7 bases spanning the gap. Germline assignment: CDR1 DFQATT and CDR2 SNEGSKA (reference sequence). This CDR3 is 13 amino acids long. The CDR3: CSARVTSSYEQYF. In DNA, the CDR3 is TGCAGTGCTAGAGTAACTAGCTCCTACGAGCAGTACTTC.

This clonotype was counted ten times or more. The V gene is TRBV12-3 or TRBV12-4, the J gene TRBJ2-1; the match to TRBD2 covers 10 bases. The CDR3 length is 16 residues. J lost 6 bases, V lost 7 bases, and 12 bases had no gene match. The CDR3 loop reads CASKSYVAGGLNEQFF. The CDR3 DNA reads TGTGCCAGCAAGTCTTATGTAGCGGGAGGACTCAATGAGCAGTTCTTC.

This clonotype was detected only a few times. This sequence joins TRBV11-2 and TRBJ2-3; D is unresolved. The V gene lost 0 bases and the J gene lost 9 bases, with 7 bases spanning the gap. The CDR3 covers 12 residues. The V gene's germline CDR1 is SGHAT and CDR2 FQNNGV. CDR3 sequence: CASSLEVVTQYF. In nucleotides, the CDR3 is TGTGCCAGCAGCTTAGAGGTGGTCACGCAGTATTTT.

A word on this clonotype: A read error is likely, as this CDR3 ends without the conserved phenylalanine or tryptophan. V is TRBV6-2 or TRBV6-3 and J is TRBJ2-7; TRBD2 agrees at 14 bases. This CDR3 is 14 amino acids long. J lost 2 bases, V lost 6 bases, and 0 bases had no gene match. The germline gives CDR1 MNHEY, CDR2 SVGEGT. The CDR3 reads CASRGLAGAYEQYL. In DNA, the CDR3 is TGTGCCAGCAGGGGACTAGCGGGAGCCTACGAGCAGTACCTC.

Many counts were recorded for this clonotype. This chain joins TRBV3-1 and TRBJ2-7; D is uncertain. The V end was cut by 1 base, the J end by 6 bases, with 16 bases between. This CDR3 contains 15 residues. Germline lookup yields CDR1 LGHDT and CDR2 YNNKEL (reference sequence). In DNA form, the CDR3 reads TGTGCCAGCAGCCAAGTGGTAGCCATGTACCTCGAGCAGTACTTC. It codes for CASSQVVAMYLEQYF.

This clonotype was detected many times. The J gene is TRBJ2-7, the V gene TRBV5-1, with D tentatively TRBD2 (5 bases). This CDR3 region has 15 residues. V was cut by 3 bases and J by 2 bases, with 15 bases left in between. CDR1 is SGHRS and CDR2 is YFSETQ in the germline V gene. Here the CDR3 reads CASSSRVARTYEQYF. DNA for the CDR3: TGCGCCAGCAGCTCGAGGGTAGCGAGGACCTACGAGCAGTACTTC.

This clonotype was counted ten times or more. The chain has TRBV28 and TRBJ1-5, with no clear D. Germline-derived CDR1 and CDR2 are MDHEN and SYDVKM. V lost 6 bases to trimming and J lost 5 bases, with 14 bases between them. CDR3 length equals 14 residues. CDR3 sequence (DNA): TGTGCCAGCAGGCGAAAGGGTGGTTATCAGCCCCAGCATTTT. Its translation: CASRRKGGYQPQHF.

This clonotype was detected ten times or more. The genes are TRBV28 and TRBJ2-7; TRBD2 agrees at 8 bases. With V trimmed by 4 bases and J by 6 bases, 5 bases remained unmatched. Germline assignment: CDR1 MDHEN and CDR2 SYDVKM. The CDR3 has 13 amino acids. The CDR3 nucleotides read TGTGCCAGCAGTTCGGGACTAGTCGGCGAGCAGTACTTC. Amino acids: CASSSGLVGEQYF.

The chain employs TRBV15 and TRBJ2-1, with 9 bases identical to TRBD2. Germline lookup yields CDR1 LNHNV and CDR2 YYDKDF (reference sequence). The CDR3 has 15 residues. V was clipped by 5 bases and J by 6 bases; unmatched bases: 8. The CDR3 loop reads CATSASGNLLNEQFF. The CDR3 bases are TGTGCCACCAGCGCTAGCGGGAACTTGCTCAATGAGCAGTTCTTC.

This chain connects TRBV6-2 or TRBV6-3 to TRBJ2-1; 12 nucleotides agree with TRBD2. The CDR3 length is 18 residues. V trimming: 7 bases; J trimming: 7 bases; junction bases outside the gene matches: 17. Germline assignment: CDR1 MNHEY and CDR2 SVGEGT. In DNA form, the CDR3 reads TGTGCCAGCACCTACGGGGGGGGACTAGCGGGCGAGGGGAATGAGCAGTTCTTC. Its protein product is CASTYGGGLAGEGNEQFF.

In its sample, this clonotype was seen many times. The chain has TRBV7-2 and TRBJ1-2; 8 nucleotides align to TRBD1. Germline CDR1 reads SGHTA; CDR2 reads FQGNSA. The V gene end was trimmed by 8 bases and the J gene end by 11 bases; junction bases not matched to a gene: 7. CDR3 size: 11 residues. The CDR3 is CASGRGQVYTF. CDR3 coding DNA: TGTGCCAGCGGACGGGGACAGGTGTACACCTTC.

This clonotype was counted many times. The chain combines TRBV7-2 with TRBJ2-7; TRBD2 is a possible D gene (6 bases). Trimming took off 5 bases at V and 3 bases at J, with 14 bases between the two ends. The CDR3 spans 14 residues. Germline CDR1 reads SGHTA; CDR2 reads FQGNSA. Here the CDR3 DNA reads TGTGCCAGCAGCGCTCGACTAGGTCGCTACGAGCAGTACTTC. Residues: CASSARLGRYEQYF.

This clonotype was detected many times. The CDR3 loop is CASSAHSPGGDTQYF. The CDR3 region has the DNA TGTGCCAGCAGCGCCCACTCGCCGGGGGGAGATACGCAGTATTTT. The chain couples TRBV3-1 to TRBJ2-3; 7 bases are a match to TRBD2. This CDR3 has 15 amino acids. The V gene's germline CDR1 is LGHDT and CDR2 YNNKEL (reference sequence). The trim removed 5 bases at V and 5 bases at J, leaving 10 bases unmatched.

In its sample, this clonotype was seen a few times. The chain has TRBV11-2 and TRBJ2-7; D uncertain. There are 14 residues in the CDR3. Trimming shortened V by 3 bases and J by 0 bases, and 9 bases separated the two germline ends. Germline loops: CDR1 SGHAT, CDR2 FQNNGV. The CDR3 DNA reads TGTGCCAGCAGCTTCCGGACGGACTCCTACGAGCAGTACTTC. The encoded protein is CASSFRTDSYEQYF.

This clonotype occurred many times. The CDR3, as DNA: TGTGCCAGCAGGCGGGGGGCAATGAACACTGAAGCTTTCTTT. Translated: CASRRGAMNTEAFF. This sequence joins TRBV11-2 and TRBJ1-1, with D tentatively TRBD1 (6 bases). The CDR3 consists of 14 residues. Germline CDR1 and CDR2: SGHAT and FQNNGV. Trimming pared 6 bases from V and 0 bases from J, leaving 11 bases between.

Only a few counts were recorded for this clonotype. V and J are TRBV20-1 and TRBJ1-5; tentatively, D is TRBD1 (6 bases). This CDR3 is 12 amino acids long. The germline V gene has CDR1 DFQATT and CDR2 SNEGSKA (reference sequence). CDR3 protein: CVAGQSNQPQHF. DNA for the CDR3: TGCGTTGCAGGACAGAGCAATCAGCCCCAGCATTTT.

This clonotype was seen repeatedly, ten times or more. The V gene is TRBV6-4, the J gene TRBJ2-3, with 7 positions matching TRBD1. The V gene's germline CDR1 is MRHNA and CDR2 SNTAGT. The CDR3 contains 15 residues. J was trimmed by 2 bases and V by 0 bases; bases with no gene match: 2. The CDR3: CASSDSEGATDTQYF. The CDR3 nucleotides are TGTGCCAGCAGTGACTCAGAGGGGGCCACAGATACGCAGTATTTT.

This clonotype was detected many times. The rearrangement uses TRBV10-3 and TRBJ1-1, with 8 bases identical to TRBD1. CDR1 ENHRY and CDR2 SYGVKD come from the germline V gene. The CDR3 is 15 amino acids. V was pared by 1 base and J by 5 bases, with 6 bases of the junction left unmatched. The CDR3 DNA reads as TGTGCCATCAGTGAGTTGGACAGGGAAGGAACTGAAGCTTTCTTT. This encodes CAISELDREGTEAFF.

This clonotype was observed at least ten times. The gene calls are TRBV28 and TRBJ1-1, with a possible D match to TRBD1 (6 bases). The CDR3 is 13 residues long. Germline CDR1 and CDR2: MDHEN and SYDVKM. V lost 4 bases to trimming and J lost 5 bases, with 11 bases between them. The CDR3 spells CASSSQGWTEAFF. CDR3 nucleotide sequence: TGTGCCAGCAGTTCACAGGGATGGACTGAAGCTTTCTTT. Using reference TRBV28 and TRBJ1-1 for the parts outside the CDR3, the full variable domain is DVKVTQSSRYLVKRTGEKVFLECVQDMDHENMFWYRQDPGLGLRLIYFSYDVKMKEKGDIPEGYSVSREKKERFSLILESASTNQTSMYLCASSSQGWTEAFFGQGTRLTVV.

This clonotype was seen repeatedly, ten times or more. The chain couples TRBV10-3 to TRBJ2-5; possibly TRBD1 for D (6 bases). Germline V lookup: CDR1 ENHRY, CDR2 SYGVKD. Between the trimmed V and J ends, which lost 3 bases and 5 bases, there was a span of 16 bases. CDR3 length: 15 residues. In DNA, the CDR3 is TGTGCCATCAGTGACAGGGGAAGGTCCCGGGAGACCCAGTACTTC. Its protein product is CAISDRGRSRETQYF.